Listed below are T cell receptor beta chains from one sample, sequenced in a study of blood T cells in healthy people across ages. Each CDR3 protein gets one entry after TCRdb re-called the 5' RACE reads with MiXCR. The sample lists 910,000 or so distinct CDR3 sequences; roughly 47% were seen once. Sequences were obtained from blood. The source is a woman in her sixties in good health. Each CDR3 is given with its conserved first and last residue. Clone size, where shown, is once, few, many, or a class for clones that have expanded.

abundance | j_gene | v_gene | CDR3aa
few | TRBJ2-1 | TRBV24-1 | CATSVGTSGRHNEQFF
. | . | TRBV28 | CATKLGGGYEQYF
. | TRBJ2-3 | TRBV10-2 | CASSDPDTGPSTDTQYF
. | TRBJ2-2 | TRBV24-1 | CATSDLHRGRGTGELFF
. | TRBJ2-1 | TRBV4-1 | CASSQSDWEQFF
. | TRBJ1-4 | TRBV6-5 | CASSLGGVGELFF
. | TRBJ2-7 | TRBV12-3/TRBV12-4 | CASSLGQGRLSYEQYF
. | TRBJ2-5 | TRBV20-1 | CSARDWGAGGETQYF
many | TRBJ2-5 | TRBV27 | CASSPFGRGVQYF
. | . | TRBV7-2 | CASSLDQGRGETQYF
many | TRBJ2-7 | TRBV11-2 | CASSPIARTSVYEQYF
. | . | TRBV20-1 | CSASPTIPTGMYNEQYF
. | TRBJ1-6 | TRBV5-6 | CASSSQGGPLHF
few | TRBJ2-7 | TRBV15 | CATSRDASGRGLSRYEQYF
. | TRBJ2-1 | TRBV10-2 | CASRDSGRGNEQFF
few | TRBJ2-7 | TRBV4-1 | CASSNPSGTYEQYF
. | . | TRBV11-2 | CASSSGTRWNEQYF
. | TRBJ2-7 | TRBV19 | CASISRPGQIYEQYF
. | TRBJ1-6 | TRBV25-1 | CASSEFGTTSPLHF
. | TRBJ2-7 | TRBV29-1 | CSVEGRYNEQYF
few | TRBJ2-5 | TRBV6-2/TRBV6-3 | CASSYSTRGTQYF
. | TRBJ1-2 | TRBV5-1 | CASSPTGSAGYTF
few | TRBJ2-1 | TRBV20-1 | CSAKGLPTNEQFF
. | TRBJ2-4 | TRBV7-9 | CASSAGDRKNIQYF
. | TRBJ2-1 | TRBV6-1 | CASSRTTSLRGLYNEQFF
. | TRBJ1-2 | TRBV3-1 | CASSTITPGGYTF
. | TRBJ2-1 | TRBV6-1 | CASSEVGRGTYNEQFF
. | TRBJ2-1 | TRBV20-1 | CSARDMSARGDEQFF
. | TRBJ2-3 | TRBV16 | CASSQRVGSPDTQYF
. | . | TRBV5-6 | CASNPTFQGETQYF